The clone carrying this TCR beta chain was seen only once. This record belongs to a study of blood T cell repertoires in COVID-19. Overall study context: Material from acute and convalescent COVID-19 was sourced from the United States, Italy and Spain.

Clones were read by immunoSEQ multiplex PCR, and TCRdb kept only the in-frame ones, dropping some. Altogether 250,000 to 300,000 clones are present, approximately 88% being singletons, with the ten largest covering roughly 10%. The CDR3 has 14 residues. From germline, CDR1 is SEHNR and CDR2 FQNEAQ (reference sequence). Trimming cost V 2 bases and J 5 bases; bases outside gene matches: 5. Sequenced input: peripheral blood. This TCR was sampled from a woman between 65 and 79 years old with COVID-19, enrolled during active disease. The chain couples TRBV7-9 to TRBJ1-1; 7 bases are a match to TRBD1. The CDR3 reads CASSLTGEGTEAFF. CDR3 bases: TGTGCCAGCAGCTTAACAGGGGAAGGGACTGAAGCTTTCTTT.